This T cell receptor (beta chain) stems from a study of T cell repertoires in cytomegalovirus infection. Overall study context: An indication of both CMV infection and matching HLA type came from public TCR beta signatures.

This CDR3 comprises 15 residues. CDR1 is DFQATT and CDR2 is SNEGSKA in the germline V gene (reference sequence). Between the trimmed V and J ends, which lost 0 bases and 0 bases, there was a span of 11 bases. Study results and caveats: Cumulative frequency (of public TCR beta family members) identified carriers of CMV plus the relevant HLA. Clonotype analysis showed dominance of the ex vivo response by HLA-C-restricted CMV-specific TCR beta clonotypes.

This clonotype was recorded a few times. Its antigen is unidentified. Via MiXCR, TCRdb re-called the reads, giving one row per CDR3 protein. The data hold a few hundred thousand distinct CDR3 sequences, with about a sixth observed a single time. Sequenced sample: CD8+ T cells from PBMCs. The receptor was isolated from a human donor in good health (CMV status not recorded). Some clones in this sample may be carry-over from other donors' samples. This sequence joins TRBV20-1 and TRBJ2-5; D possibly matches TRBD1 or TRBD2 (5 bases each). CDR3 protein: CSARDFEGNQETQYF. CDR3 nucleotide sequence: TGCAGTGCTAGAGATTTCGAGGGGAACCAAGAGACCCAGTACTTC.